Listed below are T cell receptor beta chains from one sample, sequenced in a study of T cells in Graves' hyperthyroidism and ophthalmopathy. Using its own MiXCR run on the multiplex PCR reads, TCRdb lists one record per CDR3 protein. The sample includes 350,000 to 400,000 distinct CDR3 sequences, about 18% of them seen just once. The sequenced sample was blood. Receptors originate from a young woman with Graves' hyperthyroidism. Each CDR3 is given with its conserved first and last residue. A D gene is named only where the DNA matches it firmly. Size is stated for part of the rows, as once, few or many counts, or as a class when the clone is expanded.

clone_size,j_call,v_call,d_call,cdr3_aa,cdr3_nt
.,TRBJ2-7,TRBV6-1,TRBD1,CASSKGTGNQPYEQYF,TGTGCCAGCAGTAAGGGGACAGGGAACCAACCCTACGAGCAGTACTTC
many,TRBJ1-5,TRBV11-2,TRBD1,CASSRAGTGNQPQHF,TGTGCCAGCAGCAGAGCCGGGACAGGAAATCAGCCCCAGCATTTT
few,TRBJ1-6,TRBV5-1,.,CASSTGRVSSYNSPLHF,TGCGCCAGCAGCACGGGGAGAGTCAGCTCCTATAATTCACCCCTCCACTTT
many,TRBJ1-5,TRBV6-5,.,CASQHSNQPQHF,TGTGCCAGCCAGCATAGCAATCAGCCCCAGCATTTT
many,TRBJ2-7,TRBV6-1,TRBD2,CASLRLAGYEQYF,TGTGCCAGCCTACGACTAGCGGGTTACGAGCAGTACTTC
.,TRBJ1-6,TRBV2,TRBD1,CASTSTDRVSPLHF,TGTGCCAGCACCAGCACGGACAGGGTCTCACCCCTCCACTTT
.,TRBJ1-1,TRBV12-3/TRBV12-4,TRBD1,CASLTTGTGGTEAFF,TGTGCCAGTCTGACAACAGGGACAGGGGGCACTGAAGCTTTCTTT
many,TRBJ1-1,TRBV6-5,.,CASSTSPLTEAFF,TGTGCCAGCAGTACTTCCCCCCTCACTGAAGCTTTCTTT
many,TRBJ2-7,TRBV6-5,TRBD1,CASSYGDRGHSYEQYF,TGTGCCAGCAGTTACGGGGACAGGGGACACTCCTACGAGCAGTACTTC
.,TRBJ1-1,TRBV5-6,.,CASRSLARSTEAFF,TGTGCCAGCCGTTCCCTCGCGCGGAGCACTGAAGCTTTCTTT
.,TRBJ1-2,TRBV6-1,TRBD1,CASSPGQGPLGGYTF,TGTGCCAGCAGCCCGGGACAGGGGCCCCTTGGTGGCTACACCTTC
many,TRBJ1-5,TRBV12-3/TRBV12-4,.,CASSLSTMGNQPQHF,TGTGCCAGCAGTTTATCCACCATGGGCAATCAGCCCCAGCATTTT
medium-sized,TRBJ1-5,TRBV28,.,CASSRDSLPQHF,TGTGCCAGCAGTCGCGACAGCTTACCCCAGCATTTT
few,TRBJ2-5,TRBV19,.,CASSRARGPETQYF,TGTGCCAGTAGTAGAGCTCGGGGGCCGGAGACCCAGTACTTC
many,TRBJ1-1,TRBV9,.,CASSVAGASNTEAFF,TGTGCCAGCAGCGTAGCTGGAGCCTCCAACACTGAAGCTTTCTTT
many,TRBJ2-4,TRBV20-1,.,CSAVGPKNIQYF,TGCAGTGCCGTGGGACCCAAAAACATTCAGTACTTC
many,TRBJ1-1,TRBV5-1,TRBD1,CASRTGGETEAFF,TGCGCCAGCAGAACAGGGGGCGAGACTGAAGCTTTCTTT
many,TRBJ1-2,TRBV4-2,TRBD1,CASSRGGQGDYGYTF,TGTGCCAGCAGCCGTGGAGGACAGGGGGATTATGGCTACACCTTC
once,TRBJ1-2,TRBV2,TRBD1,CASSARGQGDDGYTF,TGTGCCAGCAGTGCCAGGGGACAGGGGGACGACGGCTACACCTTC
many,TRBJ1-3,TRBV12-3/TRBV12-4,.,CASSYPDPNSGNTIYF,TGTGCCAGCAGTTACCCAGACCCTAACTCTGGAAACACCATATATTTT
many,TRBJ2-7,TRBV6-5,.,CASSYSGAIISRQYF,TGTGCCAGCAGTTACTCGGGGGCAATCATATCCCGGCAGTACTTC
many,TRBJ1-2,TRBV28,.,CASSFLDRGFGYTF,TGTGCCAGCAGTTTTTTGGATCGGGGGTTTGGCTACACCTTC
many,TRBJ2-2,TRBV30,.,CAWSVIWDLLQPNTGELFF,TGTGCCTGGAGTGTAATTTGGGACCTACTACAGCCGAACACCGGGGAGCTGTTTTTT
.,TRBJ2-7,TRBV27,.,CASSAPGHTYYEQYF,TGTGCCAGCAGTGCACCGGGACATACATACTACGAGCAGTACTTC
many,TRBJ1-1,TRBV30,.,CVLRYRANTEAFF,TGTGTCCTGAGGTACCGAGCGAACACTGAAGCTTTCTTT
.,TRBJ1-5,TRBV5-1,.,CASSLAGWGNQPQHF,TGCGCCAGCAGCTTGGCGGGCTGGGGCAATCAGCCCCAGCATTTT
.,TRBJ2-2,TRBV5-1,TRBD1,CASSFVQGAGELFF,TGCGCCAGCAGTTTTGTACAGGGGGCCGGGGAGCTGTTTTTT
many,TRBJ1-1,TRBV7-2,.,CASSFGGQGTEAFF,TGTGCCAGCAGCTTCGGGGGCCAGGGCACTGAAGCTTTCTTT
.,TRBJ1-2,TRBV6-1,TRBD1,CASRGDRGREGYTF,TGTGCCAGCAGGGGGGACAGGGGGCGTGAAGGCTACACCTTC
many,TRBJ2-7,TRBV12-3/TRBV12-4,.,CASSFGRGRSEQYF,TGTGCCAGCAGTTTCGGCAGGGGACGGAGCGAGCAGTACTTC
many,TRBJ1-5,TRBV12-3/TRBV12-4,.,CASSLRGSGQPQHF,TGTGCCAGCAGTTTACGGGGTTCGGGGCAGCCCCAGCATTTT
many,TRBJ2-2,TRBV10-3,.,CATLVTGELFF,TGTGCCACCCTAGTCACCGGGGAGCTGTTTTTT
few,TRBJ2-7,TRBV5-5,.,CASRTTPGAKNYEQYF,TGTGCCAGCAGAACCACGCCGGGGGCGAAAAACTACGAGCAGTACTTC